This note documents a single T cell receptor beta chain sequence. Its antigen is unknown. This specimen belongs to a study of T cells expressing NK-cell markers (dated by TCRdb to 2019 to 2021). About the investigation overall: About eight donors provided sorted CD3+CD56+NKG2C+, CD3+CD56+NKG2C- and CD3+CD56-NKG2C+ T-cell subsets, whose TCR beta-chain repertoires were profiled. Among the eight sequenced donors, only one was HCMV-seronegative, while the other seven were HCMV-seropositive. Illumina HiSeq 2000/2500, MiSeq or NextSeq was used to sequence libraries as 2 x 150 bp reads. The study sequenced eight donors, all healthy volunteers chosen at random: three men and five women.

The CDR3 sequence holds 17 residues, the cysteine and phenylalanine included. A DNA sequence was not provided. According to the germline V gene (reference sequence), CDR1 reads MNHEY and CDR2 reads SMNVEV. What the study reported, not specific to this receptor: Whether the expanded NKG2C-expressing T cell clones were specific for HCMV antigens remained unclear. For several donors, the dominant CD3+CD56+NKG2C+ clonotypes were among the top 10 CD8+ clonotypes and accounted for about 1.0-7.5% of CD8+ T cells. Those dominant clonotypes were again the most abundant among CD3+CD56-NKG2C+ cells in four donors, at about 25-60.1%.

The sequencer listed for this sample is Illumina HiSeq 2000. TCR beta cDNA libraries were prepared using 5'RACE template switching, which introduced a universal primer site and unique molecular identifiers. cDNA synthesis was primed from the TCR beta constant segment and was followed by two successive PCR amplification steps. The authors' pipeline ran thus. MIGEC was used to demultiplex reads and group the reads by UMI, and MiTCR was used to assemble and quantify clonotypes. Only TCR cDNA sequences supported by at least two reads were kept to exclude erroneous sequences. The tcR package was used for downstream repertoire analysis, and clonotypes were matched between fractions using CDR3 nucleotide sequence together with V segment. VDJmatch was used to annotate antigen specificity against VDJdb, with one amino acid substitution in CDR3 permitted. TCRdb reprocessed the sequencing reads and holds a single record per CDR3 protein sequence, with no DNA. The V and J calls were not made by the authors but by TCRdb's processing. The sample's records list roughly 150,000 distinct CDR3 sequences. About 18% of the sample comes from the top ten.

A commercial ELISA kit detecting HCMV-specific IgG in serum was used to determine HCMV serostatus. Ficoll density gradient centrifugation was used to isolate peripheral blood mononuclear cells from blood. The sequence links TRBV27 to TRBJ2-5; the D call of TRBD2 rests on TCRdb alone, since no DNA is present to check it. The source of this sequence is a woman between 18 and 69 years old in good health. The sample taken for sequencing was blood T cells: a sorted CD56 or NKG2C T cell subset, CD4+ or CD8+ T cells, or bulk PBMC T cells (not recorded which). The CDR3 reads CASSTSAWKRAQETQYF.